Reported below is one T cell receptor beta chain. This CDR3 region has 13 residues. The ends were cut back, 5 bases at V and 6 bases at J, with 13 bases in the middle. During active infection, Seattle patients enrolled and were then monitored through disease. These data are taken from a study of blood T cell repertoires in COVID-19. Study in general: There were acute and convalescent COVID-19 samples, and they came from the United States, Italy and Spain.

Some clones are missing from TCRdb's copy, which holds only in-frame ones; the method was immunoSEQ multiplex PCR. The table shows 150,000 to 180,000 clones, with 83% occurring only once. Sequencing was done on a sample of peripheral blood. This clonotype was sampled from a woman aged 60-75 years with COVID-19, enrolled during active disease. J is TRBJ1-1 and V is TRBV12-3 or TRBV12-4; D ambiguous. The CDR3 protein is CASSPLTGAEAFF. DNA for the CDR3: TGTGCCAGCAGTCCCCTAACGGGAGCTGAAGCTTTCTTT.